The clone carrying this T cell receptor (beta chain) was found a few times. These data are taken from a study of T cells after yellow fever vaccination. This CDR3 is built from 14 residues. V lost 7 bases and J lost 3, with 16 bases in between. The germline V gene encodes CDR1 LNHDA and CDR2 SQIVND (reference sequence). Researchers made TCR cDNA using 5'RACE template switching, and this step added a universal primer site and UMIs. TCRdb redid the calling of the 5' RACE reads with MiXCR, one entry per CDR3 protein. The sample carries roughly 310,000 distinct CDR3 sequences, around 3.6% recorded once. The chain couples TRBV19 to TRBJ2-7; D might be TRBD2 (5 bases). This material consisted of PBMCs, taken on the day of the yellow fever booster vaccination. This receptor was taken from a man between 18 and 35 years old who received the YFV17D yellow fever vaccine. In DNA, the CDR3 is TGTGCCAGTACCGGCCGGGGAGAAGACTACGAGCAGTACTTC. Translating it yields CASTGRGEDYEQYF.